Each of the 18 T cell receptor beta chains below was sequenced from the same sample in a study of a mutant IDH1 vaccine in newly diagnosed glioma. For these receptors, no antigen is known. TCRdb's copy holds only in-frame clones and misses some; the assay was immunoSEQ multiplex PCR. The sample holds 43,000 or so clones, 70% to 85% seen once. Time point meaning: week 23, last vaccination. Topical imiquimod accompanied each vaccine dose, which consisted of 300 ug of mutant IDH1 20-mer peptide. This material consisted of PBMCs, taken from a glioma patient whose treatment included an IDH1 peptide vaccine. The receptors come from a woman aged 18-30 years with glioma. Some clones in this sample may be carry-over from other donors' samples.

About this clone itself: Other DNA sequences from this sample encode an identical CDR3 as well. The chain employs TRBV4-2 and TRBJ1-5, with D unclear. V was clipped by 0 bases and J by 0 bases, with 0 bases between them. Germline V lookup: CDR1 LGHNA, CDR2 YNFKEQ. The CDR3 is 13 amino acids. The CDR3 region has the DNA TGTGCCAGCAGCCAAGATAGCAATCAGCCCCAGCATTTT. This gives the protein CASSQDSNQPQHF.

Points on this clone: The junction departs from the called germline gene at one end, perhaps through a read error. The V gene is TRBV6-5, the J gene TRBJ2-4; perhaps TRBD2 as D (6 bases). The CDR3 is 13 residues long. Germline values: CDR1 MNHEY, CDR2 SVGAGI. In nucleotides, the CDR3 is TGTGCCAGCAGTTACCGGACGGGACTTAAAAAAGCATTC. It codes for CASSYRTGLKKAF.

The chain is built from TRBV29-1 and TRBJ2-7, with a weak D call TRBD2 (6 bases). The CDR3 sequence is 14 residues long. CDR1 is SQVTM and CDR2 is ANQGSEA in the germline V gene. V lost 2 bases and J lost 2, with 13 bases in between. The CDR3 nucleotides are TGCAGCGTTGAACCGGGTAGCGGTACCTACGAGCAGTACTTC. Its protein product is CSVEPGSGTYEQYF.

The gene calls are TRBV5-5 and TRBJ1-5; D not resolved. Trimming pared 1 base from V and 9 bases from J, leaving 14 bases between. Germline CDR1 and CDR2: SGHKS and YYEKEE (reference sequence). The CDR3 runs to 14 residues. CDR3: CASSLTGQSPPQHF. CDR3 nucleotide sequence: TGTGCCAGCAGCTTGACCGGTCAATCACCGCCCCAGCATTTT.

Worth noting for this clone: At one of its ends the junction is not consistent with the germline gene, which may arise from a read error. Other DNA sequences within the sample encode an identical CDR3. The chain employs TRBV6-1 and TRBJ1-1, with TRBD1 identical over 10 bases. The CDR3 extends over 13 amino acids. CDR1 and CDR2 from the germline V gene are MNHNS and SASEGT. The CDR3 coding sequence is TGTGCCAGCAGCCAAACCGGGACAGGGGAGGCTTTCTTC. It encodes CASSQTGTGEAFF.

V and J are TRBV4-1 and TRBJ1-3; TRBD1 might be the D (5 bases). Germline-derived CDR1 and CDR2 are MGHRA and YSYEKL. The CDR3 contains 16 residues. Trimming took off 3 bases at V and 2 bases at J, with 14 bases between the two ends. The CDR3 is CASSQGGPQPGNTIYF. Here the CDR3 DNA reads TGCGCCAGCAGCCAGGGGGGTCCTCAGCCTGGAAACACCATATATTTT.

The gene calls are TRBV2 and TRBJ2-5; 10 bases are a match to TRBD1. CDR1 and CDR2 from the germline V gene are SNHLY and FYNNEI. The CDR3 has 16 residues. Trimming took 4 bases from V and 1 from J; bases not matched to a gene: 6. CDR3 amino acids: CASSGGRDRGQETQYF. The CDR3 DNA is TGTGCCAGCAGTGGAGGCCGGGACAGGGGCCAAGAGACCCAGTACTTC.

The sample holds a few counts of this clone. The chain recombines TRBV29-1 with TRBJ1-1; a possible D gene is TRBD1 (5 bases). V was trimmed by 6 bases and J by 4 bases, leaving 15 bases between them. CDR3 size: 13 residues. Germline CDR1 SQVTM, CDR2 ANQGSEA. CDR3 residues: CSVSRVLSTEAFF. CDR3 bases: TGCAGCGTCTCCAGGGTCTTAAGCACTGAAGCTTTCTTT.

The chain carries TRBV7-3 and TRBJ2-2, with a weak D call TRBD2 (6 bases). CDR1 and CDR2 from the germline V gene are SGHTA and FQGTGA. The V end was cut by 2 bases, the J end by 5 bases, with 12 bases between. The CDR3 extends over 15 amino acids. CDR3 sequence reads: CASSLRRARTGELFF. CDR3 in DNA: TGTGCCAGCAGCTTACGGAGGGCCCGGACCGGGGAGCTGTTTTTT.

The genes are TRBV5-1 and TRBJ2-7; either TRBD1 or TRBD2 may supply D (7 bases each). The V and J ends lost 3 bases and 9 bases respectively, with 19 bases between them. Germline CDR1 is SGHRS and CDR2 is YFSETQ. This CDR3 has 14 residues. The CDR3 is CASSYPGGDSGQYF. The CDR3 bases are TGCGCCAGCAGCTACCCAGGGGGGGATTCAGGGCAGTACTTC. The whole variable domain, remainder taken from reference TRBV5-1 and TRBJ2-7, is KAGVTQTPRYLIKTRGQQVTLSCSPISGHRSVSWYQQTPGQGLQFLFEYFSETQRNKGNFPGRFSGRQFSNSRSEMNVSTLELGDSALYLCASSYPGGDSGQYFGPGTRLTVT.

The chain couples TRBV4-1 to TRBJ2-3; maybe TRBD2 (5 bases). The CDR3 extends over 16 amino acids. Deletions cut 0 bases from V and 4 bases from J, with 14 bases between. The germline CDR1 and CDR2 sequences are MGHRA and YSYEKL. The CDR3 coding sequence is TGCGCCAGCAGCCAAGATCGATCTAGCAGCCCAGATACGCAGTATTTT. Translated, it gives CASSQDRSSSPDTQYF.

V and J are TRBV27 and TRBJ1-6, with 7 nucleotides matching TRBD1. The V gene end was trimmed by 6 bases and the J gene end by 0 bases; junction bases not matched to a gene: 8. The CDR3 has 17 amino acids. Germline CDR1 reads MNHEY; CDR2 reads SMNVEV (reference sequence). DNA for the CDR3: TGTGCCAGCAGGCCACAGGGGATGGGCTCCTATAATTCACCCCTCCACTTT. It is translated as CASRPQGMGSYNSPLHF.

The chain employs TRBV5-6 and TRBJ1-4, with D unclear. Germline V CDR1 and CDR2: SGHDT, YYEEEE. The germline V and J ends were trimmed by 5 bases and 4 bases, with 9 bases remaining between them. This CDR3 region has 13 residues. CDR3 in amino acids: CASSVQINEKLFF. The DNA of the CDR3 is TGTGCCAGCAGTGTACAGATTAATGAAAAACTGTTTTTT.

The genes are TRBV6-5 and TRBJ2-1; D gene unclear. Germline CDR1 and CDR2: MNHEY and SVGAGI. CDR3 size: 11 residues. V was trimmed by 7 bases and J by 5 bases, leaving 6 bases between them. The CDR3 region has the DNA TGTGCCAGCACGGAACACAATGAGCAGTTCTTC. It translates to CASTEHNEQFF.

The V call is TRBV2, the J call TRBJ1-4; D remains unclear. The CDR3 length is 14 residues. The V gene's germline CDR1 is SNHLY and CDR2 FYNNEI. The ends were cut back, 8 bases at V and 0 bases at J, with 10 bases in the middle. The CDR3 region is CASQRTATNEKLFF. CDR3 DNA sequence: TGTGCCAGCCAGAGAACTGCAACTAATGAAAAACTGTTTTTT.

The CDR3 coding sequence is TGTGCCAGTAGTAGCGGGAGGGAGCAGTTCTTC. This sequence encodes CASSSGREQFF. The J gene is TRBJ2-1, the V gene TRBV10-3; TRBD2 aligns across 10 bases. The V segment lost 10 bases and the J segment 10 bases; nucleotides outside the gene matches: 4. The CDR3 loop spans 11 amino acids. Germline CDR1 and CDR2: ENHRY and SYGVKD.

This clone was found once. The chain joins TRBV4-2 to TRBJ1-2, with D tentatively TRBD1 (5 bases). This CDR3 comprises 15 residues. Germline loops: CDR1 LGHNA, CDR2 YNFKEQ. The V end lost 0 bases, the J end lost 4 bases, and 12 bases lay between the germline ends. CDR3 nucleotides: TGTGCCAGCAGCCAAGATAAGCGACAGATCTATGGCTACACCTTC. It translates to CASSQDKRQIYGYTF.

The chain carries TRBV5-6 and TRBJ1-2; D not resolved. The CDR3 spans 14 residues. CDR1 SGHDT and CDR2 YYEEEE come from the germline V gene. Deletions cut 2 bases from V and 8 bases from J, with 16 bases between. DNA of the CDR3: TGTGCCAGCAGCTTTGGTAGGGTGCTCTACGGCTACACCTTC. It is translated as CASSFGRVLYGYTF.